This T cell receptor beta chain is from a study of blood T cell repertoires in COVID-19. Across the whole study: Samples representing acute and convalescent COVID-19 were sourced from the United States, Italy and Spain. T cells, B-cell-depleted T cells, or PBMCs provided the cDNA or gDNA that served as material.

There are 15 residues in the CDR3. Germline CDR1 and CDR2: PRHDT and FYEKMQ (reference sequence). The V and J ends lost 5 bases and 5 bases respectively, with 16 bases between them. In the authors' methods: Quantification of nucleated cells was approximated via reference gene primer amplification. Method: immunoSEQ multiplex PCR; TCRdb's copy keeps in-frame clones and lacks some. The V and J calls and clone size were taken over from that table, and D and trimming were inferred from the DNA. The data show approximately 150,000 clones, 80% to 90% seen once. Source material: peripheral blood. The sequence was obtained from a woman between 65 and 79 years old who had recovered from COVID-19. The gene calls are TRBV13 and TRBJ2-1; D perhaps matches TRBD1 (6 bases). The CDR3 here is CASSPRQVSNNEQFF. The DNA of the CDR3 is TGTGCCAGCAGCCCTAGACAGGTGTCTAACAATGAGCAGTTCTTC.